The rows below give T cell receptor beta chains drawn from one sample of a study of shared clonotypes between healthy human individuals. Repertoires were generated with immunoSEQ multiplex PCR, while TCRdb's copy carries only in-frame clones and drops some. This repertoire shows some 800,000 clones, 80% to 95% found once; its top ten account for less than 25%. Material: naive CD8+ T cells sorted from blood. The receptors originated from a man in his thirties or forties in good health. The CDR3 runs from the conserved cysteine through the conserved F or W. The D gene is left open where the match is weak. Only some rows state a clone size, as once, few, many or a class for expanded clones.

TRBJ2-5	TRBV11-2	.	.	CASSLDRGDETQYF	TGTGCCAGCAGCTTAGACAGGGGGGACGAGACCCAGTACTTC
TRBJ2-3	TRBV5-6	.	.	CASSLFDGPSATDTDTQYF	TGTGCCAGCAGCTTGTTCGATGGGCCGTCAGCGACAGACACAGATACGCAGTATTTT
TRBJ2-6	TRBV2	.	.	CASRHSSGANVLTF	TGTGCCAGCAGGCACAGCTCTGGGGCCAACGTCCTGACTTTC
TRBJ2-7	TRBV7-9	.	TRBD2	CATGGGPYEQYF	TGTGCGACCGGGGGAGGGCCTTACGAGCAGTACTTC
TRBJ2-5	TRBV9	once	.	CASSVGERSQETQYF	TGTGCCAGCAGCGTAGGGGAGCGGAGTCAAGAGACCCAGTACTTC
TRBJ2-5	TRBV27	.	.	CASSPDGAVQETQYF	TGTGCCAGCAGTCCGGACGGGGCCGTCCAAGAGACCCAGTACTTC
TRBJ2-7	TRBV11-2	.	.	CASSLVGARYEQYF	TGTGCCAGCAGCTTAGTCGGGGCTCGCTACGAGCAGTACTTC
TRBJ2-7	TRBV27	.	.	CASSRIGTYEGEQYF	TGTGCCAGCAGTCGGATAGGGACCTATGAGGGGGAGCAGTACTTC
TRBJ1-3	TRBV2	.	.	CASSGEGESYF	TGTGCCAGCAGTGGGGAGGGGGAGTCTTATTTT
TRBJ2-7	TRBV5-1	.	TRBD1	CASSLAGRGNEQYF	TGCGCCAGCAGCTTGGCCGGCAGGGGGAACGAGCAGTACTTC
TRBJ2-7	TRBV4-1	.	.	CASSPRAGSGYEQYF	TGCGCCAGCAGCCCGCGGGCGGGCTCCGGATACGAGCAGTACTTC
TRBJ2-7	TRBV2	.	.	CASGGAHEQYF	TGTGCCAGCGGGGGGGCCCACGAGCAGTACTTC
TRBJ2-5	TRBV5-1	.	.	CASSWQGTVQETQYF	TGCGCCAGCAGCTGGCAAGGGACCGTACAAGAGACCCAGTACTTC
TRBJ1-1	TRBV5-1	.	.	CASSPRPAENTEAFF	TGCGCCAGTTCACCGAGACCCGCAGAGAACACTGAAGCTTTCTTT
TRBJ2-1	TRBV27	.	TRBD2	CASSLGTGGSRFF	TGTGCCAGCAGTTTGGGTACCGGCGGGAGCCGGTTCTTC
TRBJ1-1	TRBV9	.	.	CASSDPPGEAFF	TGTGCCAGCAGCGACCCGCCAGGGGAAGCTTTCTTT
TRBJ2-5	TRBV10-2	.	.	CASRDADVQETQYF	TGCGCCAGCAGAGACGCGGACGTACAAGAGACCCAGTACTTC